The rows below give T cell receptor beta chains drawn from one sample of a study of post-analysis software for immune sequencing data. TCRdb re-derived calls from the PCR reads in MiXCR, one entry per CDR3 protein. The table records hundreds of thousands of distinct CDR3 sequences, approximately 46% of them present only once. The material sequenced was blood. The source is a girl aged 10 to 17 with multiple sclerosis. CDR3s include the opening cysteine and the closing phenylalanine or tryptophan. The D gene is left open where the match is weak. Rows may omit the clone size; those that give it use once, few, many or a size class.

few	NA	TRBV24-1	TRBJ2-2	CATRATGELFF	TGTGCCACCAGAGCCACCGGGGAGCTGTTTTTT
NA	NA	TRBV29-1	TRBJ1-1	CSVGPGHGMAEAFF	TGCAGCGTTGGCCCGGGACACGGAATGGCTGAAGCTTTCTTT
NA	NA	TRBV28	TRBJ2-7	CASSRRAEQYF	TGTGCCAGCTCTAGACGGGCCGAGCAGTACTTC
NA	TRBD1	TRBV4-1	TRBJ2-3	CASSQERQGWDTQYF	TGCGCCAGCAGCCAAGAGAGACAGGGTTGGGATACGCAGTATTTT
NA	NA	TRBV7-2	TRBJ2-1	CASSEPYNEQFF	TGTGCCAGCAGCGAGCCCTACAATGAGCAGTTCTTC
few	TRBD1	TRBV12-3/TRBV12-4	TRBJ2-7	CASRGGGYEQYF	TGTGCCAGCAGAGGGGGCGGCTACGAGCAGTACTTC
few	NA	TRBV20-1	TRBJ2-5	CSAREAAETQYF	TGCAGTGCTAGAGAGGCGGCGGAGACCCAGTACTTC
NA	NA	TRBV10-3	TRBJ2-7	CAISESTGVSEQYF	TGTGCCATCAGTGAGTCGACGGGGGTTTCCGAGCAGTACTTC
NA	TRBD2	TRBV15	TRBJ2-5	CATSRELAETQYF	TGTGCCACCAGCAGAGAACTAGCGGAGACCCAGTACTTC
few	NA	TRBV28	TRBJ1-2	CASRLRGYTF	TGTGCCAGCAGGTTACGTGGCTACACCTTC
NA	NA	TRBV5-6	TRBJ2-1	CASSLGDKAEQFF	TGTGCCAGCAGCTTGGGGGACAAGGCTGAGCAGTTCTTC
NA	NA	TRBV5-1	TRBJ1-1	CASSLGGTGTEAFF	TGCGCCAGCAGCTTGGGGGGTACAGGAACTGAAGCTTTCTTT
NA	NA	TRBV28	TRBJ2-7	CASSLSKVDSAYEQYF	TGTGCCAGCAGTTTGAGTAAAGTGGACAGCGCCTACGAGCAGTACTTC
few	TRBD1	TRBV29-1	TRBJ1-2	CSVRTGGRVYGYTF	TGCAGCGTACGGACAGGGGGCCGTGTCTATGGCTACACCTTC
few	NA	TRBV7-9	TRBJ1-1	CASSSNKNTEAFF	TGTGCCAGCAGCTCTAACAAGAACACTGAAGCTTTCTTT
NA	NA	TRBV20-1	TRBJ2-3	CSARGTASDTQYF	TGCAGTGCTAGGGGGACCGCATCAGATACGCAGTATTTT
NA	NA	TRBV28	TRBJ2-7	CGSSSPGYEQYF	TGTGGCAGCAGTTCCCCTGGGTACGAGCAGTACTTC
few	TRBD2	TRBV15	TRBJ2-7	CATSRDTFLGSGRDEQYF	TGTGCCACCAGCAGAGATACTTTCCTCGGCAGCGGGAGGGACGAGCAGTACTTC
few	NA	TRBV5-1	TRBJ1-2	CASSLNQILDGYTF	TGCGCCAGCAGCTTGAATCAGATCTTGGATGGCTACACCTTC
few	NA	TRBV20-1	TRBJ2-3	CSAQGRLRSDTQYF	TGCAGTGCTCAGGGGAGGTTACGGTCAGATACGCAGTATTTT
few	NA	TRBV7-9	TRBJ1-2	CASSSPRDYGYTF	TGTGCCAGCAGCTCACCCCGGGACTATGGCTACACCTTC
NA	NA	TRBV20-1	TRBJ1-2	CSARVQGSDYGYTF	TGCAGTGCTAGAGTCCAGGGATCGGACTATGGCTACACCTTC